This is a list of T cell receptor beta chains from one sample in a study of shared clonotypes between healthy human individuals. The assay was immunoSEQ multiplex PCR, and TCRdb's table has in-frame clones only and misses some. The repertoire holds approximately 740,000 clones, nearly 95% seen once, with around 24% in the top ten. The sequencing input was naive CD8+ T cells sorted from blood. Receptors were obtained from a young man in good health. CDR3s include the opening cysteine and the closing phenylalanine or tryptophan. The D gene is left open where the match is weak. A clone size is listed for some rows: how often the clone was seen (once, few, many), or a class if it is expanded.

J gene	clone size	D gene	V gene	CDR3 length	CDR3 DNA	CDR3 protein
TRBJ2-2	.	TRBD2	TRBV7-3	20	TGTGCCAGCAGCTTAACGGCAATAGCGGGAGGGATAGCGAACACCGGGGAGCTGTTTTTT	CASSLTAIAGGIANTGELFF
TRBJ2-1	.	.	TRBV10-1	13	TGCGCCAGCAGTGGGCTGGGGGGCAATGAGCAGTTCTTC	CASSGLGGNEQFF
TRBJ1-5	.	TRBD1	TRBV6-5	15	TGTGCCAGCAGTTCGTCAGGGGGCTCCTTGAATCCCCAGCATTTT	CASSSSGGSLNPQHF
TRBJ1-1	.	.	TRBV9	14	TGTGCCAGCACCGTCGGGACACTGAACACTGAAGCTTTCTTT	CASTVGTLNTEAFF
TRBJ2-3	.	TRBD2	TRBV18	17	TGTGCCAGCTCACCATTCTCGCGGGAGAGTGGGGCAGATACGCAGTATTTT	CASSPFSRESGADTQYF
TRBJ1-1	.	.	TRBV5-1	12	TGCGCCAGCCGGACCGGGTGGACTGAAGCTTTCTTT	CASRTGWTEAFF
TRBJ1-4	.	TRBD1	TRBV27	14	TGTGCCAGCAAATTAGGGGGCCGAGGCGAAAAACTGTTTTTT	CASKLGGRGEKLFF
TRBJ2-5	.	.	TRBV5-4	14	TGTGCCAGCAGCTTCGAAAGGGGGCAAGAGACCCAGTACTTC	CASSFERGQETQYF
TRBJ1-4	.	.	TRBV15	15	TGTGCCACCAGCGAGTACATGAGGGTAAATGAAAAACTGTTTTTT	CATSEYMRVNEKLFF
TRBJ2-7	.	TRBD1	TRBV27	16	TGTGCCAGCAGTTTGCCTCCCGGGACAGGGTCCCACGAGCAGTACTTC	CASSLPPGTGSHEQYF
TRBJ2-1	.	.	TRBV7-2	11	TGTGCCAGCAGCTTTTCGGCGGAGCAGTTCTTC	CASSFSAEQFF
TRBJ1-4	.	.	TRBV6-5	15	TGTGCCAGCAGTTACTCGAGGGAGACTAATGAAAAACTGTTTTTT	CASSYSRETNEKLFF
TRBJ2-3	.	TRBD2	TRBV7-6	18	TGTGCCAGCAGCTTAGCGGGGAGCGGGAGCCATCGGGGAGATACGCAGTATTTT	CASSLAGSGSHRGDTQYF
TRBJ2-7	.	TRBD2	TRBV4-1	16	TGCGCCAGCAGCCAAGATAGGGTAGCGGGAGGCCACGAGCAGTACTTC	CASSQDRVAGGHEQYF
TRBJ2-1	.	.	TRBV27	13	TGTGCCAGTGCGAGGGGTACCTACAATGAGCAGTTCTTC	CASARGTYNEQFF
TRBJ2-3	.	.	TRBV11-3	17	TGTGCCAGCAGCCAGAACCACAGGGCCCTAGGGACAGATACGCAGTATTTT	CASSQNHRALGTDTQYF
TRBJ2-7	.	.	TRBV4-3	16	TGCGCCAGCAGCCAAGATCCAGCGACTAGTAGGTACGAGCAGTACTTC	CASSQDPATSRYEQYF
TRBJ2-2	.	.	TRBV25-1	13	TGTGCCAGCAGTGCCTCCTCCAGGCCCCAGCTGTTTTTT	CASSASSRPQLFF
TRBJ2-5	once	.	TRBV7-6	15	TGTGCCAGCAGCCAGGGGGCGGGAGGAACAGAGACCCAGTACTTC	CASSQGAGGTETQYF
TRBJ2-3	.	.	TRBV5-4	12	TGTGCCAGCGCCCCCGGAGCAGATACGCAGTATTTT	CASAPGADTQYF
TRBJ2-7	.	.	TRBV7-9	17	TGTGCCAGCAGCCCCCGGGACGCCATGAGGAATACCTACGAGCAGTACTTC	CASSPRDAMRNTYEQYF
TRBJ2-1	.	.	TRBV5-1	13	TGCGCCAGCAGCGAGTATAGGGACAATGAGCAGTTCTTC	CASSEYRDNEQFF
TRBJ2-7	.	.	TRBV13	17	TGTGCCAGCAGCATAGGAACGGACCTCGAGGGGCCCTACGAGCAGTACTTC	CASSIGTDLEGPYEQYF
TRBJ2-7	.	.	TRBV4-3	12	TGCGCCAGCAGCCAAGACAATCTGGAGCAGTACTTC	CASSQDNLEQYF
TRBJ1-1	.	.	TRBV29-1	11	TGCAGCTTCCAGGGGAACACTGAAGCTTTCTTT	CSFQGNTEAFF
TRBJ2-5	.	TRBD1	TRBV7-6	14	TGTGCCAGCAGCACTGGGACAGGTCCAGGGACCCAGTACTTC	CASSTGTGPGTQYF
TRBJ1-1	.	.	TRBV11-3	13	TGTGCCAGCAGCTTCACGATGAACACTGAAGCTTTCTTT	CASSFTMNTEAFF
TRBJ2-5	.	.	TRBV6-1	15	TGTGCCAGCAGTGAGGTTAGGGTACTCCAAGAGACCCAGTACTTC	CASSEVRVLQETQYF
TRBJ1-3	once	.	TRBV9	16	TGTGCCAGCAGCGTAGCTCTCCCAGCTCCTGGAAACACCATATATTTT	CASSVALPAPGNTIYF
TRBJ2-3	.	TRBD2	TRBV6-6	15	TGTGCCAGCAGACCCAGCGGGAGCAAAGCAGATACGCAGTATTTT	CASRPSGSKADTQYF
TRBJ1-2	few	.	TRBV7-9	15	TGTGCCAGCAGCTTAGGAACAGGACCCAACTATGGCTACACCTTC	CASSLGTGPNYGYTF
TRBJ2-1	.	.	TRBV28	16	TGTGCCAGCAGTAGCCCACAGGATAGTTCCTACAATGAGCAGTTCTTC	CASSSPQDSSYNEQFF
TRBJ2-5	.	TRBD1	TRBV7-2	15	TGTGCCAGCAGCCCGGGACAGGGAATTCAAGAGACCCAGTACTTC	CASSPGQGIQETQYF
TRBJ2-2	.	TRBD2	TRBV4-2	19	TGTGCCAGCAGTCCTAGGGGACTAGCGGGAGGGCCGGTCACCGGGGAGCTGTTTTTT	CASSPRGLAGGPVTGELFF
TRBJ2-7	.	TRBD1	TRBV14	14	TGTGCCAGCAGCGGGACAGGGGGCGCCTACGAGCAGTACTTC	CASSGTGGAYEQYF
TRBJ2-5	.	TRBD1	TRBV7-9	13	TGTGCCAGCAGCTTACAGGGGGTAGAGACCCAGTACTTC	CASSLQGVETQYF
TRBJ1-1	.	.	TRBV6-6	13	TGTGCCAGCAGTTACAACGAAAACACTGAAGCTTTCTTT	CASSYNENTEAFF
TRBJ2-1	.	TRBD2	TRBV29-1	18	TGCAGCGTTGAAGGTTCTAGCGGGCACATCCGCTCCTACAATGAGCAGTTCTTC	CSVEGSSGHIRSYNEQFF
TRBJ2-3	.	TRBD2	TRBV13	15	TGTGCCAGCAGCCCGCGGACTAGCGGCACAGATACGCAGTATTTT	CASSPRTSGTDTQYF
TRBJ1-3	.	.	TRBV27	14	TGTGCCAGCAGTAATATCGGATCCGGCAAGGAACTATATTTT	CASSNIGSGKELYF
TRBJ1-1	.	.	TRBV29-1	12	TGCAGCGTGAGGCGGATTAACACTGAAGCTTTCTTT	CSVRRINTEAFF
TRBJ2-1	.	.	TRBV6-5	15	TGTGCCAGCAGTTCGGGTGAGTGGGACTACAATGAGCAGTTCTTC	CASSSGEWDYNEQFF
TRBJ2-1	.	TRBD2	TRBV6-6	15	TGTGCCAGCAGTTTAGCGGGCTTGACTCGGGATGAGCAGTTCTTC	CASSLAGLTRDEQFF
TRBJ2-1	.	.	TRBV7-9	14	TGTGCCAGCAGCTTCGGGCTAGCTGACAATGAGCAGTTCTTC	CASSFGLADNEQFF
TRBJ2-3	.	TRBD1	TRBV11-2	15	TGTGCCAGCAGCTTAGTAACAGGGGGCGTAGATACGCAGTATTTT	CASSLVTGGVDTQYF
TRBJ2-7	.	TRBD1	TRBV28	15	TGTGCCAGCAGCCAGGGGGACAGCCCCTCCTACGAGCAGTACTTC	CASSQGDSPSYEQYF
TRBJ2-3	.	TRBD1	TRBV9	17	TGTGCCAGCAGCGTAGGGACAGGGGGGTTTGGTACAGATACGCAGTATTTT	CASSVGTGGFGTDTQYF
TRBJ1-4	.	TRBD1	TRBV5-5	17	TGTGCCAGCAGCTTGGTGAGGACAGGGTTGACTAATGAAAAACTGTTTTTT	CASSLVRTGLTNEKLFF
TRBJ2-7	.	TRBD2	TRBV5-5	15	TGTGCCAGCAGACCATTAGCGGGAGAGAGCTACGAGCAGTACTTC	CASRPLAGESYEQYF
TRBJ2-7	once	.	TRBV7-2	15	TGTGCCAGCAGCGGGCGGGAACGCGTACCCTACGAGCAGTACTTC	CASSGRERVPYEQYF
TRBJ2-7	.	TRBD2	TRBV7-9	15	TGTGCCAGCAGCTCCTCTAGCGGGAGCCGATACGAGCAGTACTTC	CASSSSSGSRYEQYF
TRBJ2-6	.	TRBD2	TRBV27	17	TGTGCCAGCAAGTCTCGGGAGGGAGTAAGTGGGGCCAACGTCCTGACTTTC	CASKSREGVSGANVLTF
TRBJ1-2	.	TRBD1	TRBV28	14	TGTGCCAGCAGTCCTCGGGACAGGGGGCCAGGCTACACCTTC	CASSPRDRGPGYTF
TRBJ2-7	.	.	TRBV5-1	14	TGCGCCAGCAGCTTGGAGGACAGTTTCTACGAGCAGTACTTC	CASSLEDSFYEQYF
TRBJ1-5	.	.	TRBV7-2	13	TGTGCCAGCAGCCCCCACGGCAATCAGCCCCAGCATTTT	CASSPHGNQPQHF
TRBJ1-1	.	.	TRBV28	14	TGTGCCAGCAGACTACAGGGTAGTTTCACTGAAGCTTTCTTT	CASRLQGSFTEAFF
TRBJ2-2	.	TRBD2	TRBV7-3	17	TGTGCCAGCAGCTTCGGGACTAGCGGGAGCCGAACCGGGGAGCTGTTTTTT	CASSFGTSGSRTGELFF
TRBJ2-2	.	.	TRBV29-1	14	TGCAGCGTTGAAGATCGGTGGTCCGGCGGGGAGCTGTTTTTT	CSVEDRWSGGELFF